This TCR beta chain appears in the sequencing data of a study of T cells in Graves' hyperthyroidism and ophthalmopathy. Study overall: Before any treatment, at initial diagnosis, peripheral blood was collected.

Study conclusions and caveats: Most thyroid clonotypes expanded above 0.001 appeared in blood too.

Patients showing uncontrolled infection, other autoimmune disease, pregnancy or lactation were ineligible. Remarks on this clonotype: Antigen: not known. A clone one base away is much larger, so this may be a read error.

This CDR3 comprises 17 residues. The V end was cut by 8 bases, the J end by 5 bases, with 24 bases between. Per germline, CDR1 ENHRY and CDR2 SYGVKD. There were TCR beta CDR3 regions amplified from RNA transcripts. The HTBI set primed first-round TCR CDR3 RT-PCR. Using its own MiXCR run on the multiplex PCR reads, TCRdb lists one record per CDR3 protein. The table includes some 800,000 distinct CDR3 sequences, more than 30% detected once. The genes are TRBV10-3 and TRBJ2-2; tentatively, D is TRBD2 (7 bases). The specimen sequenced was blood. The clonotype originates from a man younger than 35 with Graves' hyperthyroidism. The chain's CDR3 is CAIGQGRATARTGELFF. The CDR3 region has the DNA TGTGCCATCGGCCAGGGGAGGGCGACAGCGAGGACCGGGGAGCTGTTTTTT.